The text below deals with one T cell receptor beta chain. The sample belongs to a study of cytotoxic CD8 clonotypes in ibrutinib-treated CLL. CDR1 is WNHNN and CDR2 is SYGVQD in the germline V gene (reference sequence). The CDR3 is 13 residues long. V dropped 6 bases and J dropped 2 bases, with 8 bases sitting between them. Profiling relied on immunoSEQ multiplex PCR, and the TCRdb table lists in-frame clones only, not all of them. The sample shows some 300,000 clones, 80% of them seen only once. The chain combines TRBV10-1 with TRBJ2-1, with no clear D. This clonotype originated in a human donor with chronic lymphocytic leukemia. The sequencing here drew on PBMCs, taken before ibrutinib treatment. CDR3 coding DNA: TGCGCCAGCAGATTCAGAGCCTACAATGAGCAGTTCTTC. Amino acid sequence: CASRFRAYNEQFF.